This entry lists 28 T cell receptor beta chains sequenced from one sample in a study of cytotoxic CD8 clonotypes in ibrutinib-treated CLL. The method was immunoSEQ multiplex PCR; TCRdb's version includes in-frame clones alone and lacks a portion of them. In the table there are approximately 140,000 clones, approximately 75% of which are singletons. This material consisted of PBMCs, taken after 12 months of ibrutinib treatment. These receptors were obtained from a human donor with chronic lymphocytic leukemia.

In its sample, this clone was seen many times. Distinct nucleotide sequences in the sample also encode this CDR3. V gene TRBV6-6 combines with J gene TRBJ1-3; D possibly corresponds to TRBD1 (5 bases). Germline V gene sequence: CDR1 MNHNY, CDR2 SVGAGI (reference sequence). Trimming took 0 bases from V and 7 from J, leaving 7 bases between them. The CDR3 is made up of 13 amino acids. In DNA form, the CDR3 reads TGTGCCAGCAGTTACTCGGCAGGGAACACCATATATTTT. This codes for CASSYSAGNTIYF.

The chain carries TRBV11-2 and TRBJ2-7; TRBD2 matches at 13 bases. With 4 bases clipped from V and 9 bases from J, the junction kept 9 bases outside the gene matches. There are 15 residues in the CDR3. Germline V lookup: CDR1 SGHAT, CDR2 FQNNGV. CDR3 DNA: TGTGCCAGCAGCTCAAGACTAGCGGGAGGTCAAGTGCAGTACTTC. As protein: CASSSRLAGGQVQYF.

Here the CDR3 DNA reads TGTGCCAGCCGGGGCTTTAGCACAGATACGCAGTATTTT. Encoded protein: CASRGFSTDTQYF. The chain uses TRBV27 and TRBJ2-3; D might be TRBD1 or TRBD2, each matching 5 bases. The CDR3 totals 13 residues. With 8 bases removed from V and 0 bases from J, the gap between germline ends came to 9 bases. The germline V gene has CDR1 MNHEY and CDR2 SMNVEV (reference sequence).

This clone turned up a few times. This chain uses TRBV7-8 with TRBJ1-5, with D unresolved. The CDR3 extends over 13 amino acids. The V gene lost 3 bases and the J gene lost 1 base, with 4 bases spanning the gap. The germline V gene encodes CDR1 SGHVS and CDR2 FQNEAQ. This CDR3 reads CASSFESNQPQHF. The CDR3 coding sequence is TGTGCCAGCAGCTTTGAGAGCAATCAGCCCCAGCATTTT.

The CDR3 nucleotides read TGTGCCAGCAGTTTATCCAGGGGCGCGGGGGAGCAGTACTTC. Protein: CASSLSRGAGEQYF. V and J are TRBV27 and TRBJ2-7; the D call may be TRBD1 or TRBD2 (6 bases each). The CDR3 runs 14 residues. The germline V gene encodes CDR1 MNHEY and CDR2 SMNVEV (reference sequence). V dropped 0 bases and J dropped 7 bases, with 13 bases sitting between them.

The chain recombines TRBV11-2 with TRBJ1-6; D possibly corresponds to TRBD1 (5 bases). Between the trimmed V and J ends, which lost 3 bases and 7 bases, there was a span of 13 bases. Per germline, CDR1 SGHAT and CDR2 FQNNGV. This CDR3 comprises 15 residues. CDR3 bases: TGTGCCAGCAGCTTGGCCGGGACGGCAAATTCACCCCTCCACTTT. It codes for CASSLAGTANSPLHF.

V is TRBV6-6 and J is TRBJ2-2; tentative D call: TRBD2 (6 bases). The CDR3 is 14 amino acids. V was cut by 1 base and J by 4 bases, with 7 bases left in between. The germline V gene has CDR1 MNHNY and CDR2 SVGAGI (reference sequence). This CDR3 reads CASSYLGGTGELFF. CDR3 DNA: TGTGCCAGCAGTTACTTGGGGGGCACCGGGGAGCTGTTTTTT.

The chain has TRBV18 and TRBJ2-5; 8 bases agree with TRBD1. V trimming: 3 bases; J trimming: 4 bases; junction bases outside the gene matches: 13. The CDR3 extends over 17 amino acids. Germline CDR1 is KGHSH and CDR2 is LQKENI. CDR3 residues: CASSPSTGGESGETQYF. CDR3 sequence (DNA): TGTGCCAGCTCACCGAGTACAGGGGGTGAAAGCGGAGAGACCCAGTACTTC.

The chain joins TRBV18 to TRBJ2-5, with D unresolved. CDR1 KGHSH and CDR2 LQKENI come from the germline V gene. V gave up 0 bases and J gave up 5 bases, with 10 bases separating them. This CDR3 spans 14 amino acids. The CDR3 loop is CASSPPVNTETQYF. In DNA, the CDR3 is TGTGCCAGCTCACCACCCGTCAATACGGAGACCCAGTACTTC.

The chain links TRBV4-2 to TRBJ2-3; 12 bases agree with TRBD2. The CDR3 runs to 21 residues. In germline, CDR1 is LGHNA, CDR2 YNFKEQ. V trimming: 4 bases; J trimming: 1 base; junction bases outside the gene matches: 18. CDR3 bases: TGTGCCAGCAGCCTTGTCCCCGGGACTAGCGGGCCCACAAGGGGCACAGATACGCAGTATTTT. Amino acid sequence: CASSLVPGTSGPTRGTDTQYF.

This clone appeared once. This sequence joins TRBV11-2 and TRBJ2-3; maybe TRBD2 (6 bases). The CDR3 is made up of 16 amino acids. V dropped 0 bases and J dropped 4 bases, with 14 bases sitting between them. From germline, CDR1 is SGHAT and CDR2 FQNNGV. The CDR3 sequence is CASSLDLPTGADTQYF. DNA for the CDR3: TGTGCCAGCAGCTTAGATCTGCCTACGGGGGCAGATACGCAGTATTTT.

The genes are TRBV6-6 and TRBJ2-2; tentatively, D is TRBD2 (6 bases). The ends were cut back, 7 bases at V and 6 bases at J, with 12 bases in the middle. The CDR3 length is 13 residues. Germline lookup yields CDR1 MNHNY and CDR2 SVGAGI (reference sequence). CDR3 coding DNA: TGTGCCAGCACCCTGTCGGGGGCCGGGGAGCTGTTTTTT. This codes for CASTLSGAGELFF.

The chain has TRBV7-3 and TRBJ2-7; 7 positions match TRBD1. V was clipped by 5 bases and J by 7 bases; unmatched bases: 8. The CDR3 contains 13 residues. CDR1 SGHTA and CDR2 FQGTGA come from the germline V gene. CDR3 in amino acids: CASSPWTGAEQYF. The CDR3 DNA sequence: TGTGCCAGCAGCCCGTGGACAGGAGCTGAGCAGTACTTC.

V and J are TRBV9 and TRBJ1-6; D is uncertain. CDR3 size: 14 residues. The V end lost 1 base, the J end lost 10 bases, and 12 bases lay between the germline ends. The germline CDR1 and CDR2 sequences are SGDLS and YYNGEE. For the CDR3, the DNA is TGTGCCAGCAGCGTACTGGAGGAGGAATCACCCCTCCACTTT. It specifies CASSVLEEESPLHF. Full variable domain (outside the CDR3, taken from reference TRBV9 and TRBJ1-6): DSGVTQTPKHLITATGQRVTLRCSPRSGDLSVYWYQQSLDQGLQFLIQYYNGEERAKGNILERFSAQQFPDLHSELNLSSLELGDSALYFCASSVLEEESPLHFGNGTRLTVT.

The sample holds a few counts of this clone. The chain combines TRBV5-6 with TRBJ2-2; weak D call: TRBD1 (6 bases). CDR3 length equals 14 residues. V lost 4 bases and J 5 bases, leaving 12 bases between the germline ends. In germline, CDR1 is SGHDT, CDR2 YYEEEE. The CDR3 sequence is CASSVGTLTGELFF. The CDR3 region has the DNA TGTGCCAGCAGCGTCGGGACATTAACCGGGGAGCTGTTTTTT.

The genes are TRBV9 and TRBJ2-3; D unresolved. Germline V gives CDR1 SGDLS, CDR2 YYNGEE. The CDR3 runs to 15 residues. The V gene lost 0 bases and the J gene lost 2 bases, with 10 bases spanning the gap. The CDR3 reads CASSVDEEHTDTQYF. In DNA, the CDR3 is TGTGCCAGCAGCGTAGACGAGGAGCACACAGATACGCAGTATTTT.

This chain links TRBV14 with TRBJ1-1; the match to TRBD1 covers 8 bases. CDR1 and CDR2 (germline): SGHDN, FVKESK. CDR3 length: 14 amino acids. The ends lost 3 bases at V and 6 bases at J; junction bases unmatched: 6. The CDR3 region has the DNA TGTGCCAGCAGCCACCACAGGGGGAGGGCTGAAGCTTTCTTT. Translated, it gives CASSHHRGRAEAFF.

The gene calls are TRBV11-3 and TRBJ2-5, with 7 bases aligning to TRBD2. The V gene end was trimmed by 1 base and the J gene end by 5 bases; junction bases not matched to a gene: 10. Germline V gene sequence: CDR1 SGHNT, CDR2 YENEEA. There are 16 residues in the CDR3. CDR3 amino acids: CASSLGVGRGMETQYF. DNA of the CDR3: TGTGCCAGCAGCTTAGGGGTCGGGCGGGGGATGGAGACCCAGTACTTC.

The chain links TRBV25-1 to TRBJ1-1; TRBD1 is a possible D gene (5 bases). The CDR3 contains 15 residues. Germline-derived CDR1 and CDR2 are MGHDK and SYGVNS. The germline V and J ends were trimmed by 0 bases and 5 bases, with 13 bases remaining between them. CDR3 amino acids: CASSEYQTDKTEAFF. The DNA of the CDR3 is TGTGCCAGCAGTGAATACCAAACGGACAAGACTGAAGCTTTCTTT.

This sequence joins TRBV4-1 and TRBJ2-5, with TRBD2 identical over 9 bases. The CDR3 spans 14 residues. V gave up 10 bases and J gave up 5 bases; unmatched junction bases: 11. Germline CDR1 and CDR2: MGHRA and YSYEKL. The CDR3 DNA sequence: TGCGCCACCATGGACCTAGCGGGGAGTGAGACCCAGTACTTC. The encoded protein is CATMDLAGSETQYF.

This clone showed up just a few times. The chain joins TRBV5-1 to TRBJ1-1, with D uncertain. Deletions cut 2 bases from V and 1 base from J, with 6 bases between. In germline, CDR1 is SGHRS, CDR2 YFSETQ. The length of the CDR3 is 13 residues. CDR3 coding DNA: TGCGCCAGCAGCTTTGGCGGGAACACTGAAGCTTTCTTT. This codes for CASSFGGNTEAFF.

CDR3 DNA: TGTGCCAGTAGACGCGGGAACACTGAAGCTTTCTTT. Translating gives CASRRGNTEAFF. V gene TRBV19 combines with J gene TRBJ1-1; unclear D gene. V lost 6 bases, J lost 1 base, and 6 bases lay in between. Germline lookup yields CDR1 LNHDA and CDR2 SQIVND (reference sequence). This CDR3 has 12 amino acids. Using reference TRBV19 and TRBJ1-1 for the parts outside the CDR3, the full variable domain is DGGITQSPKYLFRKEGQNVTLSCEQNLNHDAMYWYRQDPGQGLRLIYYSQIVNDFQKGDIAEGYSVSREKKESFPLTVTSAQKNPTAFYLCASRRGNTEAFFGQGTRLTVV.

This chain links TRBV20-1 with TRBJ2-7; unclear D gene. The V gene lost 3 bases and the J gene lost 6 bases, with 6 bases spanning the gap. The CDR3 is 10 amino acids. Germline CDR1 is DFQATT and CDR2 is SNEGSKA (reference sequence). The CDR3 protein is CSASYREQYF. The CDR3 nucleotides are TGCAGTGCTAGTTATCGCGAGCAGTACTTC.

The chain carries TRBV5-1 and TRBJ2-2; D not certain. CDR1 is SGHRS and CDR2 is YFSETQ in the germline V gene. This CDR3 spans 12 amino acids. Trimming cost V 4 bases and J 7 bases, with 8 bases left between them. The CDR3 sequence is CASSDIRGELFF. In nucleotides, the CDR3 is TGCGCCAGCAGCGACATACGCGGGGAGCTGTTTTTT.

The V call is TRBV5-1, the J call TRBJ2-2, with D unresolved. The germline V gene has CDR1 SGHRS and CDR2 YFSETQ. The V gene lost 3 bases and the J gene lost 4 bases, with 10 bases spanning the gap. The CDR3 has 14 residues. The CDR3 DNA follows: TGCGCCAGCAGCTATCGCGGCGGCACCGGGGAGCTGTTTTTT. Its protein is CASSYRGGTGELFF.

This rearrangement joins TRBV6-5 to TRBJ2-7; no clear D. V dropped 6 bases and J dropped 6 bases, with 9 bases sitting between them. Germline V lookup: CDR1 MNHEY, CDR2 SVGAGI. CDR3 length: 11 residues. CDR3 DNA sequence: TGTGCCAGCAGCCCGTGGGGCGAGCAGTACTTC. Protein: CASSPWGEQYF.

The chain links TRBV2 to TRBJ1-1; D call uncertain. The CDR3 spans 14 residues. Trimming cost V 8 bases and J 0 bases, with 13 bases left between them. Germline-derived CDR1 and CDR2 are SNHLY and FYNNEI. CDR3 coding DNA: TGTGCCAGCTCTGGAGGGCCCATGAACACTGAAGCTTTCTTT. Amino acid sequence: CASSGGPMNTEAFF. The variable domain in full, completed from reference TRBV2 and TRBJ1-1, reads EPEVTQTPSHQVTQMGQEVILRCVPISNHLYFYWYRQILGQKVEFLVSFYNNEISEKSEIFDDQFSVERPDGSNFTLKIRSTKLEDSAMYFCASSGGPMNTEAFFGQGTRLTVV.

The chain couples TRBV30 to TRBJ1-2; tentative D call: TRBD1 (6 bases). Germline CDR1 GTSNPN, CDR2 SVGIG (reference sequence). The CDR3 totals 14 residues. The V end was cut by 2 bases, the J end by 6 bases, with 16 bases between. This CDR3 is CAWSSLTGPNGYTF. The CDR3 bases are TGTGCCTGGAGTTCGCTGACAGGCCCCAATGGCTACACCTTC.